Listed here are 15 T cell receptor beta chains from one sample, sequenced in a study of radiation and T cells in renal cell carcinoma. Noted treatment: treatment-naive control, cytoreductive nephrectomy. Repertoires were generated with immunoSEQ multiplex PCR, while TCRdb's copy carries only in-frame clones and drops some. The sample records some 5,000 clones, 68% being singletons. Sequenced here: tumor tissue, sampled from a patient whose treatment was nephrectomy without radiotherapy. These receptors were taken from a human donor with renal cell carcinoma.

J is TRBJ2-1 and V is TRBV27, with 10 bases that match TRBD2. The CDR3 runs 15 residues. J lost 7 bases, V lost 5 bases, and 8 bases had no gene match. Per germline, CDR1 MNHEY and CDR2 SMNVEV (reference sequence). Here the CDR3 DNA reads TGTGCCAGCAGTCCCGGAGGTAGCGGGAGGAATGAGCAGTTCTTC. Translation: CASSPGGSGRNEQFF.

The chain uses TRBV4-1 and TRBJ2-2, with TRBD2 identical over 10 bases. CDR1 is MGHRA and CDR2 is YSYEKL in the germline V gene. V shed 6 bases and J 6 bases; nucleotides not matched to a gene: 4. This CDR3 is built from 14 residues. Written as DNA, the CDR3 is TGCGCCAGCAGGCTAGCGGGAGTGGCCGGGGAGCTGTTTTTT. It codes for CASRLAGVAGELFF.

The rearrangement links TRBV4-3 to TRBJ2-1; TRBD1 matches at 7 bases. This CDR3 has 19 residues. Trimming at V came to 0 bases and at J to 6 bases, leaving 17 bases not matched to a gene. CDR1 is LGHNA, CDR2 YSLEER, per germline. CDR3 nucleotide sequence: TGCGCCAGCAGCCAAGATTTTTACAGGGGAGAGACACAGGTCAATGAGCAGTTCTTC. Translated, it gives CASSQDFYRGETQVNEQFF.

The genes are TRBV4-3 and TRBJ1-2; the match to TRBD1 covers 11 bases. The CDR3 length is 14 residues. The V segment lost 4 bases and the J segment 7 bases; nucleotides outside the gene matches: 5. CDR1 LGHNA and CDR2 YSLEER come from the germline V gene. The CDR3 DNA is TGCGCCAGCAGCCTCGGACAGGGGGCGTCTGGCTACACCTTC. Amino acids: CASSLGQGASGYTF.

The J gene is TRBJ2-6, the V gene TRBV7-2; the D is unclear. Germline V lookup: CDR1 SGHTA, CDR2 FQGNSA. Trimming stripped 3 bases from V and 1 base from J, with 10 bases between. The CDR3 has 16 residues. As DNA, the CDR3 is TGTGCCAGCAGCTTGAGTGCCATTTCTGGGGCCAACGTCCTGACTTTC. Encoded protein: CASSLSAISGANVLTF.

This clone was recorded a few times. Other DNA sequences of this sample code for an identical CDR3. This rearrangement joins TRBV4-1 to TRBJ2-7; no firm D call. This CDR3 contains 13 residues. The V end was cut by 1 base, the J end by 7 bases, with 11 bases between. Germline V CDR1 and CDR2: MGHRA, YSYEKL. This chain's CDR3 is CASSQGTELEQYF. CDR3 coding DNA: TGCGCCAGCAGCCAAGGCACAGAGCTTGAGCAGTACTTC.

This chain connects TRBV19 to TRBJ1-5; tentative D call: TRBD1 (6 bases). There are 13 residues in the CDR3. Germline CDR1 is LNHDA and CDR2 is SQIVND (reference sequence). V lost 5 bases, J lost 4 bases, and 9 bases lay in between. CDR3 sequence reads: CASSRGANQPQHF. The DNA for the CDR3 is TGTGCCAGTAGTCGGGGGGCAAATCAGCCCCAGCATTTT.

This chain connects TRBV15 to TRBJ2-6; D may be TRBD2 (5 bases). Germline CDR1 is LNHNV and CDR2 is YYDKDF (reference sequence). The ends were cut back, 0 bases at V and 2 bases at J, with 8 bases in the middle. This CDR3 is 16 amino acids long. CDR3: CATSRDPGAGANVLTF. CDR3 DNA: TGTGCCACCAGCAGAGATCCCGGGGCTGGGGCCAACGTCCTGACTTTC.

This chain joins TRBV29-1 and TRBJ1-1; possible D gene TRBD1, 5 bases. The germline CDR1 and CDR2 sequences are SQVTM and ANQGSEA. The CDR3 runs to 14 residues. V lost 3 bases and J 5 bases, leaving 16 bases between the germline ends. The CDR3 region has the DNA TGCAGCGTTGACTTGGCGGGGGGATGGACTGAAGCTTTCTTT. Translated: CSVDLAGGWTEAFF.

V and J are TRBV30 and TRBJ1-6; the match to TRBD1 covers 9 bases. With 2 bases clipped from V and 8 bases from J, the junction kept 7 bases outside the gene matches. Per the germline V gene, CDR1 is GTSNPN and CDR2 is SVGIG (reference sequence). This CDR3 comprises 15 residues. CDR3 sequence reads: CAWSRSTGGDSPLHF. CDR3 nucleotides: TGTGCCTGGAGTCGATCGACAGGGGGGGATTCACCCCTCCACTTT.

In DNA form, the CDR3 reads TGTGCCAGCAGTTCGGGGCCCATTAGCGATGAGCAGTTCTTC. It codes for CASSSGPISDEQFF. The chain couples TRBV27 to TRBJ2-1; D could derive from TRBD1 or TRBD2 (5 bases each). V was clipped by 4 bases and J by 8 bases, with 15 bases between them. Per the germline V gene, CDR1 is MNHEY and CDR2 is SMNVEV (reference sequence). This CDR3 comprises 14 residues.

The rearrangement uses TRBV7-9 and TRBJ2-5; D remains ambiguous. The length of the CDR3 is 12 residues. Trimming left V 1 base short and J 5 bases short, with 5 bases between. Looked up from germline, CDR1 is SEHNR and CDR2 is FQNEAQ (reference sequence). The CDR3 sequence: CASSLGSETQYF. The CDR3 bases are TGTGCCAGCAGCTTAGGCTCGGAGACCCAGTACTTC.

This clone came up a few times. V and J are TRBV7-8 and TRBJ2-1; D remains ambiguous. This CDR3 is 14 amino acids long. CDR1 and CDR2 from the germline V gene are SGHVS and FQNEAQ. V was cut by 2 bases and J by 5 bases, with 10 bases left in between. The CDR3 spells CASSLSTRNNEQFF. The CDR3 DNA reads as TGTGCCAGCAGCTTAAGCACGAGGAACAATGAGCAGTTCTTC.

V and J are TRBV5-4 and TRBJ2-1; 14 nucleotides match TRBD2. V shed 6 bases, J shed 6 bases, and the junction held 8 bases outside the gene matches. This CDR3 is 16 amino acids long. The germline gives CDR1 SGHNT, CDR2 YYREEE (reference sequence). The CDR3 loop reads CASIPIGTSGGNEQFF. Written as DNA, the CDR3 is TGTGCCAGCATCCCCATCGGGACTAGCGGGGGCAATGAGCAGTTCTTC.

The chain links TRBV19 to TRBJ1-6; 9 nucleotides agree with TRBD1. This CDR3 is 15 amino acids long. Trimming cost V 6 bases and J 7 bases; bases outside gene matches: 7. Per the germline V gene, CDR1 is LNHDA and CDR2 is SQIVND (reference sequence). CDR3 in DNA: TGTGCCAGTAGCCCAACGGGACAGGGAAATTCACCCCTCCACTTT. This encodes CASSPTGQGNSPLHF. The whole variable domain, filled in from reference TRBV19 and TRBJ1-6, reads DGGITQSPKYLFRKEGQNVTLSCEQNLNHDAMYWYRQDPGQGLRLIYYSQIVNDFQKGDIAEGYSVSREKKESFPLTVTSAQKNPTAFYLCASSPTGQGNSPLHFGNGTRLTVT.